The TCR beta chain under discussion was sequenced for a study of T-cell reconstitution after alpha-beta-depleted transplantation in children. In this sample, this clonotype turned up a few times. From germline, CDR1 is SGDLS and CDR2 YYNGEE. J was trimmed by 4 bases and V by 0 bases; bases with no gene match: 7. The CDR3 has 16 amino acids. Unique molecular identifiers were used in preparing the TCRbeta library. TCRdb passed the PCR reads through MiXCR, listing each CDR3 protein once. Among hundreds of thousands of distinct CDR3 sequences listed, over 9.5% were seen once. This specimen consisted of PBMCs from the stem cell graft donor, obtained from the stem cell graft. This TCR came from a human donor who donated a stem cell graft to a child with acute myeloid leukemia. The genes are TRBV9 and TRBJ1-2; 9 bases match TRBD1. In DNA form, the CDR3 reads TGTGCCAGCAGCGTAGCCAAGACAGGGGGACTCTATGGCTACACCTTC. Translation: CASSVAKTGGLYGYTF.